This passage covers 5 T cell receptor beta chains from one sample sequenced in a study of blood T cell repertoires in COVID-19. Clones were sequenced by immunoSEQ multiplex PCR, and TCRdb holds only the in-frame ones, with some missing. The sample holds around 300,000 clones, around 90% seen once. Sequenced input: peripheral blood. The origin of the receptors is a woman aged 25-40 years with COVID-19, enrolled during active disease.

The chain uses TRBV2 and TRBJ1-6; 8 bases line up with TRBD1. V shed 1 base and J 11 bases; nucleotides not matched to a gene: 7. The germline gives CDR1 SNHLY, CDR2 FYNNEI. CDR3 length: 15 residues. The CDR3 DNA sequence: TGTGCCAGCAGTGAAGAGGGCAGGGGGCTGACACCCCTCCACTTT. It is translated as CASSEEGRGLTPLHF.

This chain connects TRBV5-4 to TRBJ2-1; maybe TRBD2 (6 bases). The V end lost 1 base, the J end lost 7 bases, and 12 bases lay between the germline ends. CDR1 and CDR2 from the germline V gene are SGHNT and YYREEE (reference sequence). This CDR3 spans 14 amino acids. CDR3 DNA sequence: TGTGCCAGCAGCTTGACGGGGGAACGGAATGAGCAGTTCTTC. Its translation is CASSLTGERNEQFF.

The chain has TRBV5-4 and TRBJ1-2; the D gene is possibly TRBD1 (5 bases). The CDR3 contains 13 residues. V lost 4 bases to trimming and J lost 2 bases, with 9 bases between them. The germline CDR1 and CDR2 sequences are SGHNT and YYREEE (reference sequence). CDR3 sequence: CASSQGRNYGYTF. In DNA, the CDR3 is TGTGCCAGCAGCCAGGGTCGGAACTATGGCTACACCTTC. The whole variable domain, filled in from reference TRBV5-4 and TRBJ1-2, reads ETGVTQSPTHLIKTRGQQVTLRCSSQSGHNTVSWYQQALGQGPQFIFQYYREEENGRGNFPPRFSGLQFPNYSSELNVNALELDDSALYLCASSQGRNYGYTFGSGTRLTVV.

The V and J genes are TRBV5-1 and TRBJ2-1; 8 bases map to TRBD2. Germline CDR1 reads SGHRS; CDR2 reads YFSETQ. Trimming took 0 bases from V and 6 from J; bases not matched to a gene: 11. The CDR3 has 17 residues. CDR3 amino acids: CASSLVSGRASSNEQFF. CDR3 bases: TGCGCCAGCAGCTTGGTCTCCGGGAGGGCCTCCAGCAATGAGCAGTTCTTC.

The chain is built from TRBV5-4 and TRBJ1-5; D is possibly TRBD1 (5 bases). V dropped 3 bases and J dropped 1 base, with 11 bases sitting between them. CDR1 SGHNT and CDR2 YYREEE come from the germline V gene (reference sequence). This CDR3 is 15 amino acids long. The CDR3 region is CASSSGVGSNQPQHF. CDR3 sequence (DNA): TGTGCCAGCAGCTCGGGGGTTGGGAGCAATCAGCCCCAGCATTTT.